This TCR beta chain was identified during a study of T cell changes during pregnancy in multiple sclerosis. TCRdb's table, derived via immunoSEQ multiplex PCR, lists solely in-frame clones and lacks some. The sample holds tens of thousands of clones; around 90% are singletons and the top ten take under 0.35%. Germline loops: CDR1 MNHEY, CDR2 SVGAGI. V dropped 10 bases and J dropped 5; count of bases not matched to a gene: 9. The length of the CDR3 is 13 residues. Here the sequenced sample was CD4+ T cells from peripheral blood mononuclear cells, taken in the third trimester of pregnancy. The V gene is TRBV6-5, the J gene TRBJ1-1, with 8 positions matching TRBD1. This clonotype was sampled from a female donor in good health, enrolled as a control in a pregnancy study. The CDR3 here is CAIRDRGRTEAFF. The CDR3 DNA is TGTGCCATCCGAGACAGGGGACGGACTGAAGCTTTCTTT.